This T cell receptor (beta chain) was captured by sequencing in a study of memory CD4+ T cells and cytomegalovirus serostatus. Study-level background: Of the healthy Belgian adults, roughly ten were CMV seropositive and 20 to 30 seronegative.

This CDR3 contains 14 residues. Per germline, CDR1 SGHTA and CDR2 FQGNSA. The germline V and J ends were trimmed by 5 bases and 4 bases, with 14 bases remaining between them. The study's findings and limits: Each of approximately 73 CMV-associated TCRbeta sequences occurred in one to five individuals.

The sort gate was single viable CD3+CD4+CD8-CD45RO+ cells for memory CD4+ T cells. Serostatus was set by detecting CMV pp150, pp28, p38, p52 IgG. In the authors' workflow: After removing out-of-frame reads, approximately 2.2 million distinct TCRbeta sequences remained. Assay: immunoSEQ multiplex PCR; the TCRdb copy retains only in-frame clones and omits some. V, J and clone size reflect that table, while D and trimming were determined from the DNA. The sample has tens of thousands of clones, about four fifths seen once. This clone was seen a handful of times. The antigen is unknown. What was sequenced was memory CD4+ T cells from blood. This TCR was recovered from an adult in good health and CMV-seronegative. Some clones in this sample may be carry-over from other donors' samples. This chain uses TRBV7-2 with TRBJ2-5, with D maybe TRBD2 (6 bases). The DNA of the CDR3 is TGTGCCAGCAGCCAGTACGGGGGTTCAGAGACCCAGTACTTC. This codes for CASSQYGGSETQYF.